The 31 T cell receptor beta chains presented below share a single source sample, sequenced in a study of a mutant IDH1 vaccine in newly diagnosed glioma. Regarding time point: week 23, last vaccination. Every vaccine dose comprised 300 ug of mutant IDH1 20-mer peptide plus topical imiquimod. Their specific antigens are unknown. Sequenced by immunoSEQ multiplex PCR; TCRdb stores in-frame clones only, minus some. This repertoire shows approximately 79,000 clones, approximately 85% found once; its top ten account for over 0.7%. Source: PBMCs, taken from a glioma patient whose treatment included an IDH1 peptide vaccine. The origin of the receptors is a woman in her fifties or sixties with glioma.

The genes are TRBV5-1 and TRBJ2-1; 7 bases fit TRBD1. V was clipped by 4 bases and J by 5 bases; unmatched bases: 9. This CDR3 has 15 residues. CDR1 and CDR2 (germline): SGHRS, YFSETQ. CDR3 sequence reads: CASSQTGAVDNEQFF. The CDR3 DNA follows: TGCGCCAGCAGCCAAACAGGGGCAGTCGACAATGAGCAGTTCTTC.

The J gene is TRBJ1-1, the V gene TRBV10-3, with D possibly being TRBD1 (6 bases). The germline V and J ends were trimmed by 7 bases and 2 bases, with 20 bases remaining between them. The CDR3 is 16 amino acids. CDR1 is ENHRY and CDR2 is SYGVKD in the germline V gene. This chain's CDR3 is CAINDQGRAPNTEAFF. The DNA of the CDR3 is TGTGCCATCAACGATCAGGGGAGGGCCCCCAACACTGAAGCTTTCTTT.

The chain has TRBV7-8 and TRBJ2-5, with D perhaps given as TRBD1 or TRBD2 (5 bases each). V was cut by 8 bases and J by 1 base, with 17 bases left in between. This CDR3 is 15 amino acids long. Germline V lookup: CDR1 SGHVS, CDR2 FQNEAQ. CDR3 in DNA: TGTGCCAGCCGAGGGGCAGCTAACCTCCAAGAGACCCAGTACTTC. Translation gives CASRGAANLQETQYF. Full variable domain (rest looked up from reference TRBV7-8 and TRBJ2-5): GAGVSQSPRYKVAKRGQDVALRCDPISGHVSLFWYQQALGQGPEFLTYFQNEAQLDKSGLPSDRFFAERPEGSVSTLKIQRTQQEDSAVYLCASRGAANLQETQYFGPGTRLLVL.

The genes are TRBV5-1 and TRBJ2-2; D is unresolved. Germline-derived CDR1 and CDR2 are SGHRS and YFSETQ. V was shortened by 1 base and J by 1 base, with 11 bases between the two germline ends. The CDR3 spans 16 residues. The CDR3 DNA reads TGCGCCAGCAGCTTGTTGGCCTCAGGGAACACCGGGGAGCTGTTTTTT. It codes for CASSLLASGNTGELFF.

The J gene is TRBJ1-4, the V gene TRBV10-3; D remains ambiguous. Germline V lookup: CDR1 ENHRY, CDR2 SYGVKD. V lost 2 bases and J 0 bases, leaving 10 bases between the germline ends. CDR3 size: 16 residues. CDR3 bases: TGTGCCATCAGTGAGACGGCCATTGCAACTAATGAAAAACTGTTTTTT. Translated, it gives CAISETAIATNEKLFF.

J is TRBJ2-5 and V is TRBV7-9, with 9 bases aligning to TRBD2. CDR3 length: 19 residues. The V and J ends lost 0 bases and 4 bases, in that order; junction bases with no gene match: 15. Germline CDR1 reads SEHNR; CDR2 reads FQNEAQ (reference sequence). The CDR3 bases are TGTGCCAGCAGCTTAGCGCAGAGACTAGCGGACTTTGGGGGAGAGACCCAGTACTTC. This encodes CASSLAQRLADFGGETQYF.

The chain links TRBV27 to TRBJ2-1; 8 nucleotides match TRBD2. Germline-derived CDR1 and CDR2 are MNHEY and SMNVEV (reference sequence). The junction had 12 bases not matched to a gene; V was cut back by 3 bases and J by 5 bases. CDR3 size: 17 residues. CDR3 in DNA: TGTGCCAGCAGTTTTGTCGGGAGGGCCGGTTTCCACAATGAGCAGTTCTTC. Protein sequence: CASSFVGRAGFHNEQFF.

The rearrangement joins TRBV7-8 to TRBJ2-1; D is unresolved. The CDR3 spans 13 residues. V lost 5 bases, J lost 6 bases, and 11 bases lay in between. Germline V gene sequence: CDR1 SGHVS, CDR2 FQNEAQ. The CDR3 DNA follows: TGTGCCAGCAGCCTAATCGAATTCAATGAGCAGTTCTTC. It specifies CASSLIEFNEQFF. Full variable domain (outside the CDR3, taken from reference TRBV7-8 and TRBJ2-1): GAGVSQSPRYKVAKRGQDVALRCDPISGHVSLFWYQQALGQGPEFLTYFQNEAQLDKSGLPSDRFFAERPEGSVSTLKIQRTQQEDSAVYLCASSLIEFNEQFFGPGTRLTVL.

This chain joins TRBV6-1 and TRBJ2-1, with D tentatively TRBD1 (5 bases). Germline V gene data show CDR1 as MNHNS and CDR2 as SASEGT. CDR3 length: 10 amino acids. V shed 6 bases and J shed 10 bases, with 7 bases lying between them. DNA for the CDR3: TGTGCCAGCAGGGACATCGAGCAGTTCTTC. Translated: CASRDIEQFF.

The CDR3 here is CASSPQPGGNQPQHF. DNA for the CDR3: TGCGCCAGCAGCCCCCAGCCAGGGGGGAATCAGCCCCAGCATTTT. This sequence joins TRBV5-1 and TRBJ1-5; 7 bases agree with TRBD1. J gave up 4 bases and V 4 bases, and 8 bases lay outside the gene matches. The CDR3 totals 15 residues. Germline V gene data show CDR1 as SGHRS and CDR2 as YFSETQ.

The CDR3 DNA follows: TGTGCCAGCACTACTAGCGGGAGGTCCTACAATGAGCAGTTCTTC. Protein: CASTTSGRSYNEQFF. V gene TRBV19 combines with J gene TRBJ2-1, with 12 bases fitting TRBD2. The CDR3 runs to 15 residues. Germline V gene sequence: CDR1 LNHDA, CDR2 SQIVND (reference sequence). V lost 9 bases, J lost 1 base, and 4 bases stayed unmatched.

The chain combines TRBV30 with TRBJ1-2; no firm D call. The CDR3 contains 17 residues. Trimming took off 3 bases at V and 2 bases at J, with 22 bases between the two ends. Germline-derived CDR1 and CDR2 are GTSNPN and SVGIG (reference sequence). DNA for the CDR3: TGTGCCTGGAGGGATCATCAAAACCAAAGAACCAACTATGGCTACACCTTC. As protein: CAWRDHQNQRTNYGYTF.

The rearrangement joins TRBV18 to TRBJ2-5; 9 bases match TRBD2. Trimming removed 0 bases from V and 5 bases from J; junction bases left unmatched: 10. The CDR3 is 17 amino acids. CDR1 KGHSH and CDR2 LQKENI come from the germline V gene. As DNA, the CDR3 is TGTGCCAGCTCACCACCCCTGTCTAGCGGGATACTGGAGACCCAGTACTTC. Translating gives CASSPPLSSGILETQYF.

This rearrangement joins TRBV4-2 to TRBJ2-7; D uncertain. The CDR3 consists of 15 residues. V was trimmed by 1 base and J by 3 bases, leaving 13 bases between them. From germline, CDR1 is LGHNA and CDR2 YNFKEQ. Written as DNA, the CDR3 is TGTGCCAGCAGCCAAGTGGACGCCTCCAACTACGAGCAGTACTTC. It is translated as CASSQVDASNYEQYF.

The chain combines TRBV6-1 with TRBJ2-7; D is undetermined. Germline values: CDR1 MNHNS, CDR2 SASEGT. The ends were cut back, 2 bases at V and 0 bases at J, with 8 bases in the middle. The CDR3 totals 14 residues. The CDR3 DNA sequence: TGTGCCAGCAGTGAATTAGGCAGCTCCTACGAGCAGTACTTC. Protein product: CASSELGSSYEQYF.

The chain couples TRBV7-6 to TRBJ2-5; 7 bases line up with TRBD2. Near its end, the DNA agrees better with TRBJ2-7, so the J call may be wrong. This CDR3 comprises 13 residues. CDR1 is SGHVS, CDR2 FNYEAQ, per germline. The CDR3 nucleotides read TGTGCCAGCAGCTCTGCCCGGGGGGTCGAGCAGTACTTC. Translated: CASSSARGVEQYF.

This chain joins TRBV30 and TRBJ2-1; D not resolved. Germline CDR1 GTSNPN, CDR2 SVGIG (reference sequence). V lost 1 base to trimming and J lost 3 bases, with 13 bases between them. This CDR3 is 15 amino acids long. CDR3 nucleotide sequence: TGTGCCTGGAGTGGGGGAAGAAATGTCTACAATGAGCAGTTCTTC. Its translation is CAWSGGRNVYNEQFF.

J is TRBJ2-7 and V is TRBV6-5, with TRBD1 matching over 7 bases. Germline V gives CDR1 MNHEY, CDR2 SVGAGI. The V segment lost 2 bases and the J segment 13 bases; nucleotides outside the gene matches: 5. The CDR3 is 11 residues long. Here the CDR3 reads CASSYGTALYF. The CDR3 DNA follows: TGTGCCAGCAGTTACGGGACAGCCCTATACTTC.

This chain connects TRBV18 to TRBJ1-4; D remains ambiguous. Trimming cost V 3 bases and J 7 bases, with 12 bases left between them. Germline V gives CDR1 KGHSH, CDR2 LQKENI. This CDR3 has 14 amino acids. The CDR3 sequence: CASSPPGDTEKLFF. DNA for the CDR3: TGTGCCAGCTCACCCCCCGGCGACACTGAAAAACTGTTTTTT.

The V and J genes are TRBV10-1 and TRBJ2-5; D possibly corresponds to TRBD2 (5 bases). Germline loops: CDR1 WNHNN, CDR2 SYGVQD (reference sequence). The V end lost 5 bases, the J end lost 3 bases, and 10 bases lay between the germline ends. CDR3 size: 13 residues. CDR3 amino acids: CASSPGVKETQYF. The DNA of the CDR3 is TGCGCCAGCAGTCCCGGGGTGAAAGAGACCCAGTACTTC.

V and J are TRBV21-1 and TRBJ2-7. TRBV21-1 is classified as a pseudogene. The CDR3 length is 13 residues. Written as DNA, the CDR3 is TGTGCCAGCAGCATTACGGACCGCCCCGGGCAGTACTTC. Its translation is CASSITDRPGQYF.

The chain carries TRBV5-6 and TRBJ2-5; TRBD2 matches 13 bases. The CDR3 is 15 amino acids. Germline CDR1 is SGHDT and CDR2 is YYEEEE. The J segment lost 8 bases and the V segment lost 4 bases, leaving 8 bases of the junction unmatched. CDR3 residues: CASSIWTSGRVTQYF. The DNA for the CDR3 is TGTGCCAGCAGCATCTGGACTAGCGGGAGAGTTACCCAGTACTTC.

The chain employs TRBV6-5 and TRBJ1-5; D not resolved. This CDR3 has 14 residues. Per the germline V gene, CDR1 is MNHEY and CDR2 is SVGAGI. V lost 6 bases and J lost 0, with 9 bases in between. CDR3 residues: CASSETDSNQPQHF. The DNA for the CDR3 is TGTGCCAGCAGCGAGACGGATAGCAATCAGCCCCAGCATTTT.

In this sample, this clone turned up once. DNA for the CDR3: TGTGCCAGCAGTTGGGGGGGTCCCTACGAGCAGTACTTC. Encoded protein: CASSWGGPYEQYF. J is TRBJ2-7 and V is TRBV28, with 7 bases identical to TRBD2. CDR3 size: 13 residues. CDR1 and CDR2 (germline): MDHEN, SYDVKM. V lost 4 bases, J lost 2 bases, and 2 bases stayed unmatched.

This chain uses TRBV7-2 with TRBJ2-3; D is undetermined. The CDR3 has 13 amino acids. CDR1 and CDR2 from the germline V gene are SGHTA and FQGNSA. With 1 base removed from V and 6 bases from J, the gap between germline ends came to 8 bases. The CDR3: CASSLVHRDTQYF. CDR3 nucleotides: TGTGCCAGCAGCTTAGTACATCGGGATACGCAGTATTTT.

The gene calls are TRBV7-9 and TRBJ2-1; D call uncertain. Trimming pared 4 bases from V and 7 bases from J, leaving 8 bases between. The CDR3 covers 12 residues. CDR1 and CDR2 (germline): SEHNR, FQNEAQ (reference sequence). The CDR3 here is CASSSSRNEQFF. In DNA, the CDR3 is TGTGCCAGCAGCTCCTCCAGGAATGAGCAGTTCTTC.

This sequence joins TRBV11-3 and TRBJ1-1; a weak D match, TRBD1 (5 bases). V dropped 5 bases and J dropped 5 bases, with 18 bases sitting between them. CDR1 SGHNT and CDR2 YENEEA come from the germline V gene. The CDR3 runs to 15 residues. The CDR3 sequence: CASSLGGTVKTEAFF. In DNA, the CDR3 is TGTGCCAGCAGCCTCGGCGGGACGGTAAAAACTGAAGCTTTCTTT.

This rearrangement joins TRBV7-9 to TRBJ1-1; D call uncertain. The ends were cut back, 5 bases at V and 7 bases at J, with 17 bases in the middle. The CDR3 is made up of 14 amino acids. The V gene's germline CDR1 is SEHNR and CDR2 FQNEAQ (reference sequence). CDR3 residues: CASSHLPIDFEAFF. Here the CDR3 DNA reads TGTGCCAGCAGCCATCTTCCAATAGACTTTGAAGCTTTCTTT.

The chain joins TRBV7-9 to TRBJ2-5; D gene uncertain. Trimming stripped 0 bases from V and 9 bases from J, with 17 bases between. The V gene's germline CDR1 is SEHNR and CDR2 FQNEAQ (reference sequence). CDR3 size: 15 residues. The CDR3 sequence is CASSLAGRLKVAQYF. For the CDR3, the DNA is TGTGCCAGCAGCTTAGCTGGAAGGCTAAAAGTGGCCCAGTACTTC.

This chain links TRBV7-8 with TRBJ1-5; D perhaps matches TRBD1 (6 bases). Trimming left V 1 base short and J 5 bases short, with 15 bases between. Germline loops: CDR1 SGHVS, CDR2 FQNEAQ. The CDR3 covers 16 residues. The CDR3 here is CASSLVVRQVYQPQHF. For the CDR3, the DNA is TGTGCCAGCAGCTTAGTAGTTCGACAGGTTTATCAGCCCCAGCATTTT.

The chain recombines TRBV10-3 with TRBJ2-7; D might be TRBD2 (5 bases). The germline V and J ends were trimmed by 0 bases and 6 bases, with 15 bases remaining between them. CDR3 length equals 15 residues. The germline V gene has CDR1 ENHRY and CDR2 SYGVKD. CDR3 residues: CAISESGAGRREQYF. CDR3 nucleotides: TGTGCCATCAGTGAGTCCGGCGCGGGCAGACGCGAGCAGTACTTC.